The 30 T cell receptor beta chains presented below share a single source sample, sequenced in a study of OX40 agonist ivuxolimab in advanced cancers. Profiling relied on immunoSEQ multiplex PCR, and the TCRdb table lists in-frame clones only, not all of them. Here the sample spans around 82,000 clones, around nine tenths being singletons. Specimen: CD4+ or CD8+ T cells sorted from blood, collected in a trial of the OX40 agonist ivuxolimab. The receptors here all came from an adult with an advanced solid tumor such as melanoma, head and neck, liver or kidney cancer.

This clone was seen a few times. The CDR3 DNA sequence: TGTGCCATCAGTGCTTCGGCAGGAATGAACACTGAAGCTTTCTTT. Amino acid sequence: CAISASAGMNTEAFF. This chain links TRBV10-3 with TRBJ1-1; no reliable D call. This CDR3 has 15 amino acids. In germline, CDR1 is ENHRY, CDR2 SYGVKD. V lost 4 bases, J lost 0 bases, and 12 bases lay in between.

CDR3 bases: TGTGCCAGCAGCCGTATTAGGGGAGATACCGGGGAGCTGTTTTTT. Its protein product is CASSRIRGDTGELFF. V is TRBV6-6 and J is TRBJ2-2, with D perhaps being TRBD1 or TRBD2 (5 bases each). V was clipped by 6 bases and J by 5 bases, with 16 bases between them. From germline, CDR1 is MNHNY and CDR2 SVGAGI (reference sequence). CDR3 size: 15 residues.

This chain links TRBV19 with TRBJ1-1; TRBD1 matches 11 bases. V gave up 6 bases and J gave up 7 bases; unmatched junction bases: 7. Germline CDR1 and CDR2: LNHDA and SQIVND (reference sequence). The CDR3 runs 14 residues. CDR3 sequence: CASRDGTGGFEAFF. DNA for the CDR3: TGTGCCAGTAGAGACGGGACAGGGGGTTTTGAAGCTTTCTTT. The full variable domain, rest sourced from reference TRBV19 and TRBJ1-1, is DGGITQSPKYLFRKEGQNVTLSCEQNLNHDAMYWYRQDPGQGLRLIYYSQIVNDFQKGDIAEGYSVSREKKESFPLTVTSAQKNPTAFYLCASRDGTGGFEAFFGQGTRLTVV.

The genes are TRBV9 and TRBJ2-1; D may be TRBD1 (5 bases). CDR1 is SGDLS and CDR2 is YYNGEE in the germline V gene. Trimming took 4 bases from V and 7 from J, leaving 24 bases between them. This CDR3 region has 17 residues. CDR3 amino acids: CASSPRLGASASNEQFF. As DNA, the CDR3 is TGTGCCAGCAGCCCCCGGCTTGGGGCCTCTGCTTCGAATGAGCAGTTCTTC.

Only one count was recorded for this clone. This chain connects TRBV6-1 to TRBJ1-4, with D uncertain. The CDR3 covers 16 residues. Trimming cost V 1 base and J 3 bases, with 12 bases left between them. Per the germline V gene, CDR1 is MNHNS and CDR2 is SASEGT. The chain's CDR3 is CASSEGRGLPNEKLFF. The CDR3 nucleotides are TGTGCCAGCAGTGAAGGTAGAGGGCTCCCTAATGAAAAACTGTTTTTT.

This clone was observed a handful of times. The chain is built from TRBV5-1 and TRBJ2-6; D unclear. V dropped 4 bases and J dropped 0 bases, with 14 bases sitting between them. The CDR3 loop spans 17 amino acids. Looked up from germline, CDR1 is SGHRS and CDR2 is YFSETQ. CDR3 bases: TGCGCCAGCAGCGTGGGCCCCTCAACCTCTGGGGCCAACGTCCTGACTTTC. Translated, it gives CASSVGPSTSGANVLTF.

This clone was picked up one time. The gene calls are TRBV11-2 and TRBJ2-7; D gene ambiguous. This CDR3 spans 12 amino acids. Germline-derived CDR1 and CDR2 are SGHAT and FQNNGV. Trimming took off 1 base at V and 3 bases at J, with 4 bases between the two ends. In nucleotides, the CDR3 is TGTGCCAGCAGCTTAGCGGTCTACGAGCAGTACTTC. Translated: CASSLAVYEQYF.

The chain couples TRBV10-3 to TRBJ2-1, with D possibly being TRBD2 (7 bases). The CDR3 is made up of 14 amino acids. Trimming removed 4 bases at V and 7 bases at J, with 14 bases between. Germline V gives CDR1 ENHRY, CDR2 SYGVKD. The CDR3 region has the DNA TGTGCCATCAGTGCGGTGGGGGGGCGTAATGAGCAGTTCTTC. Translation gives CAISAVGGRNEQFF.

This clone occurred once. The chain has TRBV2 and TRBJ2-3; perhaps TRBD2 as D (7 bases). V lost 4 bases and J lost 4, with 12 bases in between. The CDR3 runs to 14 residues. CDR1 is SNHLY, CDR2 FYNNEI, per germline. The CDR3 DNA is TGTGCCAGCAGTGTTGGGGGGGGGCCAGATACGCAGTATTTT. The encoded protein is CASSVGGGPDTQYF.

The chain links TRBV7-3 to TRBJ2-7; no firm D call. CDR1 is SGHTA and CDR2 is FQGTGA in the germline V gene. The CDR3 has 14 amino acids. V was shortened by 1 base and J by 6 bases, with 13 bases between the two germline ends. CDR3 DNA: TGTGCCAGCAGCTTAAATCCGGCATCCCGCGAGCAGTACTTC. This codes for CASSLNPASREQYF.

The chain employs TRBV6-1 and TRBJ1-5, with unresolved D. Germline V lookup: CDR1 MNHNS, CDR2 SASEGT. V dropped 7 bases and J dropped 7 bases, with 11 bases sitting between them. The CDR3 runs to 12 residues. The CDR3: CASTGYEQPQHF. DNA of the CDR3: TGTGCCAGCACCGGGTATGAACAGCCCCAGCATTTT.

The chain uses TRBV9 and TRBJ2-1; TRBD2 matches at 12 bases. Per germline, CDR1 SGDLS and CDR2 YYNGEE. This CDR3 has 18 amino acids. The trim removed 3 bases at V and 4 bases at J, leaving 11 bases unmatched. The CDR3 DNA reads TGTGCCAGCAGCGGGACTAGCGGGGAGAACTTAAGGTACAATGAGCAGTTCTTC. Amino acids: CASSGTSGENLRYNEQFF. Variable domain in full (rest from reference TRBV9 and TRBJ2-1): DSGVTQTPKHLITATGQRVTLRCSPRSGDLSVYWYQQSLDQGLQFLIQYYNGEERAKGNILERFSAQQFPDLHSELNLSSLELGDSALYFCASSGTSGENLRYNEQFFGPGTRLTVL.

The count of this clone is one. The rearrangement links TRBV9 to TRBJ1-6; tentatively, D is TRBD1 (5 bases). Germline CDR1 and CDR2: SGDLS and YYNGEE. The CDR3 runs to 16 residues. V was cut by 3 bases and J by 7 bases, with 17 bases left in between. DNA for the CDR3: TGTGCCAGCAGCGCCACCGCACAGGCGTCGAATTCACCCCTCCACTTT. Its protein product is CASSATAQASNSPLHF.

The chain is built from TRBV2 and TRBJ2-1; 10 bases fit TRBD1. Trimming took 5 bases from V and 4 from J; bases not matched to a gene: 11. CDR1 is SNHLY and CDR2 is FYNNEI in the germline V gene. The CDR3 is 17 amino acids. CDR3 sequence (DNA): TGTGCCAGCAGTTACTCCCCCGGGACAGGGGTTTACAATGAGCAGTTCTTC. It encodes CASSYSPGTGVYNEQFF.

A word on this clone: A read error may account for a junction end that differs from germline. The J gene is TRBJ2-4, the V gene TRBV28; D tentatively reads TRBD1 or TRBD2 (6 bases each). CDR1 and CDR2 from the germline V gene are MDHEN and SYDVKM. CDR3 length equals 17 residues. The CDR3 DNA reads as TGTGCCAGCAGCTTATGGGGGGCGGGTCGAGACAAAAACATTCAGTACTTC. Translated, it gives CASSLWGAGRDKNIQYF.

The J gene is TRBJ2-7, the V gene TRBV19, with D possibly TRBD2 on 7 matching bases. In germline, CDR1 is LNHDA, CDR2 SQIVND (reference sequence). V lost 4 bases and J lost 4, with 14 bases in between. The CDR3 is 14 residues long. The CDR3 here is CASSTQGGGYEQYF. CDR3 coding DNA: TGTGCCAGTAGTACCCAGGGAGGGGGGTACGAGCAGTACTTC.

The chain combines TRBV4-2 with TRBJ2-7; 9 nucleotides agree with TRBD2. In germline, CDR1 is LGHNA, CDR2 YNFKEQ. V lost 0 bases to trimming and J lost 2 bases; unmatched junction nucleotides: 2. This CDR3 is 15 amino acids long. This CDR3 reads CASSQESSGAYEQYF. The CDR3, as DNA: TGTGCCAGCAGCCAAGAGTCTAGCGGGGCCTACGAGCAGTACTTC.

The rearrangement joins TRBV7-9 to TRBJ1-2, with a possible D match to TRBD1 (5 bases). Per germline, CDR1 SEHNR and CDR2 FQNEAQ (reference sequence). With 1 base removed from V and 5 bases from J, the gap between germline ends came to 14 bases. This CDR3 region has 15 residues. The CDR3 loop is CASSLDGLAGYGYTF. The DNA of the CDR3 is TGTGCCAGCAGCTTAGACGGATTGGCAGGGTATGGCTACACCTTC.

The genes are TRBV6-5 and TRBJ1-1; 9 bases agree with TRBD1. Trimming removed 4 bases from V and 4 bases from J; junction bases left unmatched: 4. The CDR3 extends over 14 amino acids. Per germline, CDR1 MNHEY and CDR2 SVGAGI. CDR3 in DNA: TGTGCCAGCAGTTGGGGACAGGGCGGCACTGAAGCTTTCTTT. Its translation is CASSWGQGGTEAFF.

The chain is built from TRBV18 and TRBJ1-2; 10 bases are a match to TRBD1. V was clipped by 3 bases and J by 7 bases; unmatched bases: 8. Looked up from germline, CDR1 is KGHSH and CDR2 is LQKENI. The length of the CDR3 is 15 residues. CDR3 nucleotide sequence: TGTGCCAGCTCACCCCTCGGGACAGGGGATAGTGGCTACACCTTC. It translates to CASSPLGTGDSGYTF.

The chain has TRBV9 and TRBJ1-1; a possible D gene is TRBD1 (5 bases). This CDR3 is built from 13 residues. V shed 3 bases and J shed 4 bases, with 10 bases lying between them. Germline V gene sequence: CDR1 SGDLS, CDR2 YYNGEE. The CDR3 DNA follows: TGTGCCAGCAGCGGGCGGGGGACCACTGAAGCTTTCTTT. Encoded protein: CASSGRGTTEAFF.

Turning to this clone: Additional DNA sequences in this sample encode the identical CDR3. The chain carries TRBV6-5 and TRBJ1-1; TRBD1 matches at 9 bases. J lost 5 bases, V lost 6 bases, and 7 bases had no gene match. This CDR3 contains 14 residues. The germline CDR1 and CDR2 sequences are MNHEY and SVGAGI. CDR3 amino acids: CASSRDRGVTEAFF. DNA of the CDR3: TGTGCCAGCAGCCGAGACAGGGGGGTGACTGAAGCTTTCTTT.

This sequence joins TRBV11-2 and TRBJ1-4, with 8 nucleotides matching TRBD1. From germline, CDR1 is SGHAT and CDR2 FQNNGV. The CDR3 loop spans 16 amino acids. V gave up 1 base and J gave up 11 bases; unmatched junction bases: 12. CDR3 nucleotides: TGTGCCAGCAGCTTAGTGCGTCTTCAGGGGGCGCAGAAACTGTTTTTT. This gives the protein CASSLVRLQGAQKLFF.

This clone has a single count. This chain connects TRBV6-1 to TRBJ1-5, with 7 bases that match TRBD1. Trimming removed 6 bases from V and 3 bases from J; junction bases left unmatched: 5. The CDR3 runs 14 residues. Germline CDR1 reads MNHNS; CDR2 reads SASEGT. DNA of the CDR3: TGTGCCAGCAGCGGGACAGCATCCAATCAGCCCCAGCATTTT. It codes for CASSGTASNQPQHF.

V and J are TRBV5-1 and TRBJ1-3; a weak D match, TRBD1 (5 bases). CDR3 length: 13 residues. The V and J ends lost 4 bases and 11 bases respectively, with 16 bases between them. Germline CDR1 reads SGHRS; CDR2 reads YFSETQ. The CDR3, as DNA: TGCGCCAGCAGCGCCCGGGACGGATTCTCCATATATTTT. It specifies CASSARDGFSIYF.

This chain uses TRBV7-2 with TRBJ2-1, with D hard to call. This CDR3 contains 13 residues. V was cut by 1 base and J by 6 bases, with 7 bases left in between. Germline lookup yields CDR1 SGHTA and CDR2 FQGNSA. The CDR3 coding sequence is TGTGCCAGCAGCTTAGGACGGCTCAATGAGCAGTTCTTC. Residues: CASSLGRLNEQFF.

The rearrangement joins TRBV5-1 to TRBJ2-4; D perhaps matches TRBD1 (6 bases). Deletions cut 0 bases from V and 11 bases from J, with 9 bases between. This CDR3 is 12 amino acids long. The germline CDR1 and CDR2 sequences are SGHRS and YFSETQ. The CDR3 DNA is TGCGCCAGCAGCTTGGACGAGGGGGTTCAGTACTTC. Translating it yields CASSLDEGVQYF.

This sequence joins TRBV28 and TRBJ2-3; TRBD2 aligns across 10 bases. CDR3 length: 15 amino acids. V dropped 2 bases and J dropped 5; count of bases not matched to a gene: 4. The germline V gene encodes CDR1 MDHEN and CDR2 SYDVKM. The CDR3 here is CASSLSGGEVDTQYF. The CDR3 DNA reads TGTGCCAGCAGTTTAAGCGGGGGGGAGGTAGATACGCAGTATTTT. Looking up the rest from reference TRBV28 and TRBJ2-3 gives the full variable domain: DVKVTQSSRYLVKRTGEKVFLECVQDMDHENMFWYRQDPGLGLRLIYFSYDVKMKEKGDIPEGYSVSREKKERFSLILESASTNQTSMYLCASSLSGGEVDTQYFGPGTRLTVL.

The rearrangement links TRBV11-1 to TRBJ1-1; TRBD1 matches at 8 bases. CDR3 size: 13 residues. The V gene end was trimmed by 4 bases and the J gene end by 11 bases; junction bases not matched to a gene: 9. Germline CDR1 reads SGHAT; CDR2 reads FQDESV (reference sequence). The CDR3 sequence: CASSSDRVRGAFF. As DNA, the CDR3 is TGTGCCAGCAGCTCGGACAGGGTTAGGGGCGCTTTCTTT.

Comment on this clone: Different DNA sequences within this sample yield the same CDR3. V is TRBV5-1 and J is TRBJ1-1; a possible D gene is TRBD1 (5 bases). Deletions cut 4 bases from V and 3 bases from J, with 13 bases between. This CDR3 has 14 residues. Germline CDR1 is SGHRS and CDR2 is YFSETQ. The CDR3 reads CASSPRGGDTEAFF. CDR3 coding DNA: TGCGCCAGCAGCCCGAGGGGAGGGGACACTGAAGCTTTCTTT.